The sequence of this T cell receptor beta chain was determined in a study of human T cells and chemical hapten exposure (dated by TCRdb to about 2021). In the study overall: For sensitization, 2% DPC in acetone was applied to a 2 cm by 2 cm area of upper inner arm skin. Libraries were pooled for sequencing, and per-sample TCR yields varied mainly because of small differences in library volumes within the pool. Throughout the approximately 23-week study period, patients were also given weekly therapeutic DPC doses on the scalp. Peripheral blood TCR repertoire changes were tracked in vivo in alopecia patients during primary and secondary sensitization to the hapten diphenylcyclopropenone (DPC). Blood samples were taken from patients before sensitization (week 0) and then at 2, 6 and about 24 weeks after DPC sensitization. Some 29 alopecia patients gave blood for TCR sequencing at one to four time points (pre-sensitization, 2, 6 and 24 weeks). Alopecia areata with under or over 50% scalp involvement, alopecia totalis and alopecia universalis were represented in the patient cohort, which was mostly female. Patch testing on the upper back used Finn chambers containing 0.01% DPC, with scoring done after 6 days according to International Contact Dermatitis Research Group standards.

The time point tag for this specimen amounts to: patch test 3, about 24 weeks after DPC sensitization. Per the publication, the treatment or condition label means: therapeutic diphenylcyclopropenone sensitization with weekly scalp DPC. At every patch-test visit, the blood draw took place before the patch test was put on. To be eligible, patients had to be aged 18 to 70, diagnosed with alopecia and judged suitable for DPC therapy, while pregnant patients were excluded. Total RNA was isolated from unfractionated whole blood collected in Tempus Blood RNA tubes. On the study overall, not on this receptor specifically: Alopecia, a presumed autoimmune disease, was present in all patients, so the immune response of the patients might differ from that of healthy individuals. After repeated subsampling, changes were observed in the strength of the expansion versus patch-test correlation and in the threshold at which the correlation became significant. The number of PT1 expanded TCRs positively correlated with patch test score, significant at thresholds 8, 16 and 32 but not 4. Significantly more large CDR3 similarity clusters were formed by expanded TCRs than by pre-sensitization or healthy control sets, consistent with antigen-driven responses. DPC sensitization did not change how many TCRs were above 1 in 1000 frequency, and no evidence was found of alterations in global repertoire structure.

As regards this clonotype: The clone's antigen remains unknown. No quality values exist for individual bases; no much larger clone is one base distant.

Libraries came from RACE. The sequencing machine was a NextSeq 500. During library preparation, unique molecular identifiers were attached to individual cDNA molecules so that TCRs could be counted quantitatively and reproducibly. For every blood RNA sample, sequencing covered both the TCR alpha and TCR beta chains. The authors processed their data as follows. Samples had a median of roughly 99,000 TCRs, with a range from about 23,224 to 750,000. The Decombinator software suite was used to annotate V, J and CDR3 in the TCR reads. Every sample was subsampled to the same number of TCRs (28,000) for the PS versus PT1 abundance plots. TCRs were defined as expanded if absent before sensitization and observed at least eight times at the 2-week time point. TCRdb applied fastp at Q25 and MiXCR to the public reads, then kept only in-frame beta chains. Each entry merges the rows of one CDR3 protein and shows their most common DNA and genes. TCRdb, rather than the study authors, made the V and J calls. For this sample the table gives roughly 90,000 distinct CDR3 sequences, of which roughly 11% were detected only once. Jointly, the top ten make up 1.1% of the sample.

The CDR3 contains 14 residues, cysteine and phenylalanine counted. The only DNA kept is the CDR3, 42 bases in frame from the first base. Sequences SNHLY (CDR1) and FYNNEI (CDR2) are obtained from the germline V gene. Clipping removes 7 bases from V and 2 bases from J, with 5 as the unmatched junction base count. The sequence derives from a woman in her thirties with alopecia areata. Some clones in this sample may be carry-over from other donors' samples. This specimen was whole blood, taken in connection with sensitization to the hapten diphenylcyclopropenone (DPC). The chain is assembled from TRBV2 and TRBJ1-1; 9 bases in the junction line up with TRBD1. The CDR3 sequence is CASNKGQGNTEAFF. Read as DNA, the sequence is TGTGCCAGCAATAAGGGACAGGGAAACACTGAAGCTTTCTTT.